The following is a T cell receptor (beta chain) sequence with its context. Its antigen remains unknown. The data originate from a study of cytomegalovirus exposure and HLA in healthy donors. Findings of the study overall: A later analysis linked a missense DCLRE1C variant to TCR beta V- and J-gene trimming.

PCR involved 60 Vbeta and 13 Jbeta primers. TCRdb keeps only in-frame clones here, not all; method: immunoSEQ multiplex PCR. This table has some 130,000 clones, around 80% appearing once. Germline CDR1 reads MDHEN; CDR2 reads SYDVKM. The CDR3 spans 19 residues. The trim removed 5 bases at V and 1 base at J, leaving 15 bases unmatched. The chain combines TRBV28 with TRBJ2-2; TRBD2 matches at 8 bases. The clonotype comes from a male donor in good health and CMV-seropositive. Sequencing was done on a sample of PBMCs. As DNA, the CDR3 is TGTGCCAGCAGTCCCGCGCCGGGACTAGTCATGGGGAACACCGGGGAGCTGTTTTTT. This sequence encodes CASSPAPGLVMGNTGELFF.